Listed below are T cell receptor beta chains from one sample, sequenced in a study of shared clonotypes between healthy human individuals. TCRdb keeps only in-frame clones here, not all; method: immunoSEQ multiplex PCR. The sample has about 1.5 million clones, roughly 96% seen once. What was sequenced was naive CD4+ T cells sorted from blood. The receptors derive from a man under 40 in good health. Each CDR3 is given with its conserved first and last residue.

J,V,CDR3
TRBJ1-1,TRBV5-1,CASSLRSMNTEAFF
TRBJ2-2,TRBV27,CASSRWGGDTGELFF
TRBJ1-5,TRBV19,CASSLWGGWGNQPQHF
TRBJ2-1,TRBV13,CASSFRGGTAGNEQFF
TRBJ2-2,TRBV7-8,CASSGDRTNTGELFF
TRBJ1-2,TRBV28,CASSPPGGANRYTF
TRBJ2-7,TRBV5-6,CASSLDRGGSEQYF
TRBJ2-5,TRBV7-2,CASSQRTGEETQYF
TRBJ2-1,TRBV2,CASSVTSGTHNEQFF
TRBJ2-7,TRBV28,CASSFNRGLEQYF
TRBJ2-2,TRBV12-2,CASRHLGRNTGELFF
TRBJ1-1,TRBV5-5,CASSWDIWNTEAFF
TRBJ1-1,TRBV30,CAWRRDIPEAFF
TRBJ2-7,TRBV5-1,CASSPGLAYEQYF
TRBJ2-3,TRBV4-3,CASSTGFLSDTQYF
TRBJ1-2,TRBV5-3,CASSLGQGIYGYTF
TRBJ2-1,TRBV6-5,CASRRLPNEQFF
TRBJ2-1,TRBV15,CATSRERPGSYNEQFF